The rows below give T cell receptor beta chains drawn from one sample of a study of human T cells and chemical hapten exposure. MiXCR, run by TCRdb on the RACE reads, gives a single entry per CDR3 protein. The sample includes roughly 40,000 distinct CDR3 sequences, about an eighth of them seen just once. The specimen comprised whole blood, sampled in connection with sensitization to the hapten diphenylcyclopropenone (DPC). These receptors came from a woman in her twenties or thirties with alopecia areata. Some clones in this sample may be carry-over from other donors' samples. The CDR3 runs from the conserved cysteine through the conserved F or W. Each record gives: CDR3 DNA, CDR3 protein, V gene, J gene, D gene, clone size, CDR3 length. D genes are given only for firm matches. Clone size is stated in some rows and not others, as once, few, many or a class when expanded.

TGTGCCAGCTCACCAAGGCCGAGAAATGAAAAACTGTTTTTT	CASSPRPRNEKLFF	TRBV18	TRBJ1-4	.	many	14
TGTGCCACCAGCGGTGAGACTAGCGGGGCTACAGATACGCAGTATTTT	CATSGETSGATDTQYF	TRBV15	TRBJ2-3	TRBD2	many	16
TGTGCCAGCAGTGAAGCAGGGGCCAATTCACCCCTCCACTTT	CASSEAGANSPLHF	TRBV6-1	TRBJ1-6	.	many	14
TGTGCCAGCAGTTCTGCCGGACAGGGGGCCCTAGCGGGAGCGTACGAGCAGTACTTC	CASSSAGQGALAGAYEQYF	TRBV28	TRBJ2-7	.	.	19
TGCAGTGCTAGAGACAGGGCAAGCAATCAGCCCCAGCATTTT	CSARDRASNQPQHF	TRBV20-1	TRBJ1-5	.	.	14
TGCAGTGCTAGACTAGCGGGAGGGCCGGGGGAGCAGTACTTC	CSARLAGGPGEQYF	TRBV20-1	TRBJ2-7	TRBD2	many	14
TGCGCCAGCAGCCCGCGGCAGCCCCAGCATTTT	CASSPRQPQHF	TRBV5-1	TRBJ1-5	.	.	11
TGTGCCAGCAGCCAAACCTTCAGCGGGGGAACAGATACGCAGTATTTT	CASSQTFSGGTDTQYF	TRBV7-2	TRBJ2-3	TRBD2	many	16
TGTGCCAGCTCACATAGCACAGATACGCAGTATTTT	CASSHSTDTQYF	TRBV5-6	TRBJ2-3	.	.	12
TGTGCCAGCTCACCGCGCTTCGACATGTCCTACGAGCAGTACTTC	CASSPRFDMSYEQYF	TRBV18	TRBJ2-7	.	many	15
TGTGCCAGCAGCTCCGGGACTAGCGGTCGGACCTACAATGAGCAGTTCTTC	CASSSGTSGRTYNEQFF	TRBV28	TRBJ2-1	TRBD2	many	17
TGTGCCAGCACGGGGGGGACTAGCGGGAGATCGGCTGGGGCCAACGTCCTGACTTTC	CASTGGTSGRSAGANVLTF	TRBV5-4	TRBJ2-6	TRBD2	few	19
TGCGCCAGCAGCCAGACGGACAGGGATCATGGCTACACCTTC	CASSQTDRDHGYTF	TRBV4-1	TRBJ1-2	TRBD1	few	14
TGTGCCAGCAGCCCCGGACAACTAGCGGGCACAGATACGCAGTATTTT	CASSPGQLAGTDTQYF	TRBV7-3	TRBJ2-3	TRBD2	.	16
TGTGCCAGTAGTACCGGGACTAGCGGGATCTATGAGCAGTTCTTC	CASSTGTSGIYEQFF	TRBV19	TRBJ2-1	TRBD2	.	15
TGTGCCAGCAGCGTGGGACTAGCGGGAGGGCCGACAGATACGCAGTATTTT	CASSVGLAGGPTDTQYF	TRBV7-2	TRBJ2-3	TRBD2	few	17
TGTGCCAGCAGCAAAGGCTGGCGGGAGAGGGCAGATACGCAGTATTTT	CASSKGWRERADTQYF	TRBV21-1	TRBJ2-3	.	many	16
TGTGCCAGCAGTTCCTTTGGGAACACTGAAGCTTTCTTT	CASSSFGNTEAFF	TRBV12-3/TRBV12-4	TRBJ1-1	.	many	13
TGTGCCAGCAGCTACAGGGGGCTAAGTCAGCCCCAGCATTTT	CASSYRGLSQPQHF	TRBV6-2/TRBV6-3	TRBJ1-5	TRBD1	many	14
TGTGCCAGCAGCTTGTTCATGAACACTGAAGCTTTCTTT	CASSLFMNTEAFF	TRBV5-5	TRBJ1-1	.	many	13
TGCAGTGCCCGCCCCCATCTAGCGGGAGGACGCTACGAGCAGTACTTC	CSARPHLAGGRYEQYF	TRBV20-1	TRBJ2-7	TRBD2	many	16
TGTGCCAGCAGTTCGGACAGGGGCGAGAGGGTCCCCTACAATGAGCAGTTCTTC	CASSSDRGERVPYNEQFF	TRBV28	TRBJ2-1	TRBD1	many	18